Included here is one T cell receptor (beta chain) sequence, with context. The junction differs from germline at one of its ends, possibly a read error. Per germline, CDR1 SGHAT and CDR2 FQNNGV. The CDR3 is made up of 13 amino acids. Graves' hyperthyroidism was deemed stable absent ophthalmopathy progression within 18 months. Each patient was aged 18 to 65 and had newly diagnosed hyperthyroidism of under 2 months' duration. This sample was taken from a study of T cells in Graves' hyperthyroidism and ophthalmopathy. TCR beta CDR3 regions were amplified from RNA transcripts. The HTBI primer set served for first-round RT-PCR of the TCR CDR3. TCRdb reprocessed the multiplex PCR reads with MiXCR, giving one entry per CDR3 protein. The sample holds hundreds of thousands of distinct CDR3 sequences, around 15% seen once.

J is TRBJ2-7 and V is TRBV11-2; D ambiguous. The source material was blood. The TCR sequence derives from a woman under 30 with Graves' hyperthyroidism. CDR3 sequence: CASNPAATYEQCF. DNA for the CDR3: TGTGCCAGCAACCCGGCAGCGACCTACGAGCAGTGCTTC.